Each of the 22 T cell receptor beta chains below was sequenced from the same sample in a study of glioma-infiltrating T cells. Amplification of TCR alpha and beta CDR3 regions from RNA used iRepertoire nested multiplex PCR. A single record per CDR3 protein comes from TCRdb applying MiXCR to the multiplex PCR reads. This sample has more than 95,000 distinct CDR3 sequences, with approximately 25% found just once. Sequenced sample: glioma tissue, nonneoplastic brain tissue, or PBMCs (not recorded which). The receptor source for this set is a human donor with low-grade glioma or glioblastoma, undergoing nonglioma brain surgery, or in good health (not recorded which).

This clonotype was seen ten or more times. The gene calls are TRBV29-1 and TRBJ2-3; D may be TRBD2 (5 bases). The CDR3 runs 13 residues. Germline loops: CDR1 SQVTM, CDR2 ANQGSEA. Trimming cost V 8 bases and J 3 bases, with 15 bases left between them. CDR3: CSMLGGFTDTQYF. CDR3 bases: TGCAGCATGCTCGGCGGGTTTACAGATACGCAGTATTTT.

As regards this clonotype: Possible read error: a much larger clone is one base away. The chain carries TRBV4-1 and TRBJ2-7; D is perhaps TRBD2 (5 bases). CDR1 and CDR2 (germline): MGHRA, YSYEKL. The CDR3 length is 13 residues. In DNA form, the CDR3 reads TGCGCCAGCAGCCAAGTTGGACTGTACGAGCGGTACTTC. This codes for CASSQVGLYERYF.

In this sample, this clonotype turned up many times. The rearrangement uses TRBV7-2 and TRBJ2-1; 10 bases are a match to TRBD2. Trimming removed 3 bases from V and 4 bases from J; junction bases left unmatched: 6. Germline V lookup: CDR1 SGHTA, CDR2 FQGNSA. The CDR3 has 16 amino acids. CDR3 amino acids: CASSFTSGTTYNEQFF. The CDR3 bases are TGTGCCAGCAGCTTTACTAGCGGGACTACTTACAATGAGCAGTTCTTC.

The sample holds many counts of this clonotype. This chain uses TRBV20-1 with TRBJ2-5, with a tentative D call TRBD1 (5 bases). The germline gives CDR1 DFQATT, CDR2 SNEGSKA (reference sequence). The CDR3 contains 15 residues. Trimming shortened V by 6 bases and J by 1 base, and 18 bases separated the two germline ends. For the CDR3, the DNA is TGCAGTGCGCAGGGCCTGGGCGCGACCCAAGAGACCCAGTACTTC. It specifies CSAQGLGATQETQYF.

The genes are TRBV29-1 and TRBJ2-5; D is perhaps TRBD2 (6 bases). V was trimmed by 4 bases and J by 0 bases, leaving 6 bases between them. The CDR3 length is 12 residues. The V gene's germline CDR1 is SQVTM and CDR2 ANQGSEA. The CDR3, as DNA: TGCAGCGTTGGGGGGGACCAAGAGACCCAGTACTTC. Its protein is CSVGGDQETQYF. The full variable domain, its missing parts supplied by reference TRBV29-1 and TRBJ2-5, is SAVISQKPSRDICQRGTSLTIQCQVDSQVTMMFWYRQQPGQSLTLIATANQGSEATYESGFVIDKFPISRPNLTFSTLTVSNMSPEDSSIYLCSVGGDQETQYFGPGTRLLVL.

This clonotype was seen repeatedly, ten times or more. The V and J genes are TRBV28 and TRBJ2-1; D uncertain. V gave up 7 bases and J gave up 10 bases, with 11 bases separating them. CDR3 length: 11 amino acids. Germline loops: CDR1 MDHEN, CDR2 SYDVKM. The CDR3, as DNA: TGTGCCAGCACGTCCCCGGCAGAGCAGTTCTTC. This gives the protein CASTSPAEQFF.

The rearrangement links TRBV5-1 to TRBJ2-3, with D possibly TRBD1 on 5 matching bases. With 0 bases removed from V and 0 bases from J, the gap between germline ends came to 8 bases. This CDR3 is built from 15 residues. The germline V gene has CDR1 SGHRS and CDR2 YFSETQ. The CDR3 nucleotides are TGCGCCAGCAGCTTGGAGGGGTCTAGCACAGATACGCAGTATTTT. As protein: CASSLEGSSTDTQYF.

The CDR3 region is CASSVSGSLGNEQFF. The CDR3 region has the DNA TGTGCCAGCAGCGTGTCCGGGAGTCTGGGCAATGAGCAGTTCTTC. The V and J genes are TRBV9 and TRBJ2-1; perhaps TRBD2 as D (6 bases). This CDR3 comprises 15 residues. Germline loops: CDR1 SGDLS, CDR2 YYNGEE. The V end was cut by 2 bases, the J end by 6 bases, with 15 bases between. The variable domain in full, completed from reference TRBV9 and TRBJ2-1, reads DSGVTQTPKHLITATGQRVTLRCSPRSGDLSVYWYQQSLDQGLQFLIQYYNGEERAKGNILERFSAQQFPDLHSELNLSSLELGDSALYFCASSVSGSLGNEQFFGPGTRLTVL.

V gene TRBV11-2 combines with J gene TRBJ2-7; perhaps TRBD1 as D (5 bases). Trimming shortened V by 5 bases and J by 2 bases, and 13 bases separated the two germline ends. This CDR3 contains 14 residues. Germline V gives CDR1 SGHAT, CDR2 FQNNGV. Here the CDR3 DNA reads TGTGCCAGCAGCATCCTCGACAGACCCTACGAGCAGTACTTC. It yields the protein CASSILDRPYEQYF. The full variable domain, completed using reference TRBV11-2 and TRBJ2-7, is EAGVAQSPRYKIIEKRQSVAFWCNPISGHATLYWYQQILGQGPKLLIQFQNNGVVDDSQLPKDRFSAERLKGVDSTLKIQPAKLEDSAVYLCASSILDRPYEQYFGPGTRLTVT.

This clonotype occurred many times. The CDR3 DNA is TGTGCCAGCAGTTTCCCACAGGCCGAGCAGTACTTC. Protein product: CASSFPQAEQYF. This chain connects TRBV28 to TRBJ2-7, with D perhaps TRBD1 (5 bases). The CDR3 runs 12 residues. In germline, CDR1 is MDHEN, CDR2 SYDVKM. The ends were cut back, 3 bases at V and 6 bases at J, with 9 bases in the middle.

This clonotype has a handful of counts. A much larger clone is a single base away; this may be a read error. Because the CDR3 is missing its conserved closing phenylalanine or tryptophan, this is likely a read error. The genes are TRBV25-1 and TRBJ1-1; 9 bases are a match to TRBD1. There are 12 residues in the CDR3. V shed 4 bases, J shed 10 bases, and the junction held 4 bases outside the gene matches. Germline CDR1 reads MGHDK; CDR2 reads SYGVNS. The CDR3 is CASSGDRVGAFS. The CDR3 nucleotides are TGTGCCAGCAGTGGGGACAGGGTCGGAGCTTTCTCT.

V gene TRBV10-3 combines with J gene TRBJ2-1; D unclear. CDR1 is ENHRY, CDR2 SYGVKD, per germline. V dropped 0 bases and J dropped 4 bases, with 13 bases sitting between them. The length of the CDR3 is 16 residues. The CDR3 region has the DNA TGTGCCATCAGTGAGTCCGGCAATACTATTTACAATGAGCAGTTCTTC. Its translation is CAISESGNTIYNEQFF.

The rearrangement uses TRBV29-1 and TRBJ2-1; no clear D. V was shortened by 5 bases and J by 9 bases, with 17 bases between the two germline ends. CDR1 is SQVTM and CDR2 is ANQGSEA in the germline V gene. The CDR3 loop spans 13 amino acids. CDR3 region: CSVPTGEQAEQFF. DNA for the CDR3: TGCAGCGTTCCTACGGGTGAGCAGGCTGAGCAGTTCTTC.

This clonotype was seen repeatedly, ten times or more. The chain couples TRBV7-2 to TRBJ2-7; D gene uncertain. Trimming removed 2 bases at V and 7 bases at J, with 15 bases between. Germline CDR1 is SGHTA and CDR2 is FQGNSA. The CDR3 has 14 amino acids. CDR3 protein: CASSLRLTMEEQYF. CDR3 DNA sequence: TGTGCCAGCAGCTTAAGATTAACCATGGAAGAGCAGTACTTC.

This clonotype was recorded at least ten times. V is TRBV24-1 and J is TRBJ2-3; D is perhaps TRBD1 (5 bases). The CDR3 loop spans 14 amino acids. CDR1 KGHDR and CDR2 SFDVKD come from the germline V gene. Trimming removed 3 bases at V and 3 bases at J, with 9 bases between. The CDR3, as DNA: TGTGCCACCAGTGATGTGGGGCGGACAGATACGCAGTATTTT. This gives the protein CATSDVGRTDTQYF.

This clonotype was seen just once. Possible read error: a much larger clone is one base away. The chain carries TRBV7-9 and TRBJ2-1; 7 bases align to TRBD2. CDR3 length equals 15 residues. Per germline, CDR1 SEHNR and CDR2 FQNEAQ (reference sequence). Here the CDR3 DNA reads TGTGCCAGCAACTTATTAGGGACTACCAACAATGAGCAGTTCTTC. Encoded protein: CASNLLGTTNNEQFF.

This clonotype was detected many times. This rearrangement joins TRBV3-1 to TRBJ1-6; D gene ambiguous. The V gene lost 0 bases and the J gene lost 5 bases, with 11 bases spanning the gap. CDR1 is LGHDT, CDR2 YNNKEL, per germline (reference sequence). The CDR3 length is 16 residues. CDR3 residues: CASSQEEGRDNSPLHF. CDR3 nucleotides: TGTGCCAGCAGCCAAGAAGAGGGAAGGGATAATTCACCCCTCCACTTT.

The chain joins TRBV7-9 to TRBJ2-1; TRBD2 might be the D (6 bases). V was trimmed by 2 bases and J by 6 bases, leaving 23 bases between them. Germline V gene data show CDR1 as SEHNR and CDR2 as FQNEAQ (reference sequence). This CDR3 has 18 amino acids. The CDR3 region is CASSLSGAEGARGNEQFF. Here the CDR3 DNA reads TGTGCCAGCAGCTTAAGTGGGGCGGAGGGTGCCCGAGGCAATGAGCAGTTCTTC.

In its sample, this clonotype was seen many times. An end of the junction does not agree with germline; a read error may underlie this. The V call is TRBV28, the J call TRBJ2-7, with 9 bases identical to TRBD1. Germline V CDR1 and CDR2: MDHEN, SYDVKM. This CDR3 contains 14 residues. CDR3: CASSFPDRGLGQYF. The CDR3 coding sequence is TGTGCCAGCAGTTTTCCGGACAGGGGTCTAGGACAGTATTTC.

In regard to this clonotype: The junction departs from germline at one end; a sequencing error may be responsible. V usage is TRBV27 and J usage is TRBJ2-7, with 9 bases lining up with TRBD1. Per the germline V gene, CDR1 is MNHEY and CDR2 is SMNVEV (reference sequence). CDR3 length: 16 residues. CDR3 residues: CARSPTGTGIPSEQSF. CDR3 coding DNA: TGTGCCCGCAGCCCTACCGGGACAGGGATTCCCTCCGAGCAGTCCTTC.

Comment on this clonotype: A read error is possible here, since a much larger clone lies one base away. Written as DNA, the CDR3 is TGTGCCATCAGCAGCCAGCGGGGCTACGAGCAGTACTTC. Amino acids: CAISSQRGYEQYF. The V and J genes are TRBV4-2 and TRBJ2-7; 7 bases agree with TRBD2. CDR3 size: 13 residues. Germline V gene sequence: CDR1 LGHNA, CDR2 YNFKEQ.

This clonotype was counted ten times or more. This chain connects TRBV14 to TRBJ1-4; D ambiguous. V lost 1 base and J lost 6, with 15 bases in between. The CDR3 extends over 16 amino acids. Germline V gene data show CDR1 as SGHDN and CDR2 as FVKESK. The CDR3 reads CASSQGDGFVDEKLFF. In nucleotides, the CDR3 is TGTGCCAGCAGCCAAGGGGATGGCTTCGTTGATGAAAAACTGTTTTTT.